Presented here are 26 T cell receptor beta chains from one specimen sequenced in a study of blood T cell repertoires in COVID-19. Sequenced by immunoSEQ multiplex PCR; TCRdb stores in-frame clones only, minus some. Among 250,000 to 350,000 clones listed, around 90% were seen once. Material for sequencing was PBMCs or T cells enriched from blood (not recorded which). These receptors came from a woman aged 18-35 years with acute COVID-19.

The V gene is TRBV19, the J gene TRBJ2-5; 13 nucleotides line up with TRBD2. Per germline, CDR1 LNHDA and CDR2 SQIVND (reference sequence). With 6 bases clipped from V and 3 bases from J, the junction kept 7 bases outside the gene matches. This CDR3 contains 16 residues. CDR3 amino acids: CASSNVGTSGKETQYF. In nucleotides, the CDR3 is TGTGCCAGTAGCAACGTCGGGACTAGCGGGAAAGAGACCCAGTACTTC.

The V and J genes are TRBV3-1 (or the pseudogene TRBV3-2) and TRBJ1-2, with D unclear. The CDR3 contains 13 residues. Germline values: CDR1 LGHDT, CDR2 YNNKEL (reference sequence). V lost 0 bases and J 8 bases, leaving 10 bases between the germline ends. The CDR3 protein is CASSQDTQRGYTF. Written as DNA, the CDR3 is TGTGCCAGCAGCCAAGATACTCAGCGGGGCTACACCTTC.

V is TRBV5-1 and J is TRBJ1-2; no clear D. CDR1 SGHRS and CDR2 YFSETQ come from the germline V gene. Trimming took off 0 bases at V and 8 bases at J, with 14 bases between the two ends. The CDR3 totals 14 residues. CDR3 in DNA: TGCGCCAGCAGCTTGGATGTCGGCGGAATGGGCTACACCTTC. Its translation: CASSLDVGGMGYTF.

The V call is TRBV5-1, the J call TRBJ2-7; 12 nucleotides line up with TRBD2. V dropped 0 bases and J dropped 2; count of bases not matched to a gene: 6. This CDR3 region has 17 residues. The germline CDR1 and CDR2 sequences are SGHRS and YFSETQ. CDR3 bases: TGCGCCAGCAGCTTGGTGGCTAGCGGGGGGGCCACCTACGAGCAGTACTTC. This sequence encodes CASSLVASGGATYEQYF. Full variable domain (missing parts from reference TRBV5-1 and TRBJ2-7): KAGVTQTPRYLIKTRGQQVTLSCSPISGHRSVSWYQQTPGQGLQFLFEYFSETQRNKGNFPGRFSGRQFSNSRSEMNVSTLELGDSALYLCASSLVASGGATYEQYFGPGTRLTVT.

The gene calls are TRBV28 and TRBJ2-1; tentatively, D is TRBD1 (6 bases). This CDR3 is 12 amino acids long. V lost 4 bases and J lost 10, with 11 bases in between. Germline CDR1 MDHEN, CDR2 SYDVKM. CDR3 amino acids: CASSYRESEQFF. The CDR3 region has the DNA TGTGCCAGCAGTTACAGGGAATCCGAGCAGTTCTTC.

The chain employs TRBV10-3 and TRBJ1-3; D is undetermined. V was pared by 7 bases and J by 4 bases, with 11 bases between. There are 13 residues in the CDR3. Germline values: CDR1 ENHRY, CDR2 SYGVKD. The CDR3 nucleotides are TGTGCCATCATCCCCGGGAACGGAAACACCATATATTTT. Translated, it gives CAIIPGNGNTIYF.

This clone appeared a single time. The J gene is TRBJ1-3, the V gene TRBV9, with a weak D call TRBD1 (5 bases). V was shortened by 3 bases and J by 2 bases, with 18 bases between the two germline ends. CDR3 length equals 17 residues. Looked up from germline, CDR1 is SGDLS and CDR2 is YYNGEE. CDR3 nucleotide sequence: TGTGCCAGCAGCGCGATTCAGGGAGGGGCACCTGGAAACACCATATATTTT. This sequence encodes CASSAIQGGAPGNTIYF.

The chain carries TRBV3-1 (or the pseudogene TRBV3-2) and TRBJ1-6; D not resolved. This CDR3 is 15 amino acids long. The V gene lost 0 bases and the J gene lost 6 bases, with 9 bases spanning the gap. CDR1 is LGHDT, CDR2 YNNKEL, per germline (reference sequence). The CDR3: CASSQDNIPNSPLHF. The CDR3 DNA sequence: TGTGCCAGCAGCCAAGATAATATCCCTAATTCACCCCTCCACTTT.

The chain joins TRBV28 to TRBJ1-5; the match to TRBD1 covers 9 bases. The junction had 7 bases not matched to a gene; V was cut back by 3 bases and J by 7 bases. The CDR3 is 15 residues long. Germline values: CDR1 MDHEN, CDR2 SYDVKM. CDR3 region: CASSFGDRVRQPQHF. The CDR3 DNA sequence: TGTGCCAGCAGTTTTGGGGACAGGGTACGGCAGCCCCAGCATTTT.

This clone was recorded only once. This chain links TRBV2 with TRBJ2-2; 10 nucleotides align to TRBD2. The germline V gene has CDR1 SNHLY and CDR2 FYNNEI. CDR3 size: 15 residues. After removal of 1 base from V and 9 bases from J, the junction contained 5 bases not matched to a gene. In nucleotides, the CDR3 is TGTGCCAGCAGTGAAGAGCTAGCGGGAGCTTGGGAGCTGTTTTTT. Its translation is CASSEELAGAWELFF. Using reference TRBV2 and TRBJ2-2 for the parts outside the CDR3, the full variable domain is EPEVTQTPSHQVTQMGQEVILRCVPISNHLYFYWYRQILGQKVEFLVSFYNNEISEKSEIFDDQFSVERPDGSNFTLKIRSTKLEDSAMYFCASSEELAGAWELFFGEGSRLTVL.

The J gene is TRBJ2-3, the V gene TRBV27, with D hard to call. From germline, CDR1 is MNHEY and CDR2 SMNVEV (reference sequence). Trimming took 5 bases from V and 15 from J, leaving 21 bases between them. CDR3 length: 13 amino acids. This chain's CDR3 is CASSPPTSITKYF. The CDR3 DNA follows: TGTGCCAGCAGTCCCCCGACTTCCATTACGAAATATTTT.

V gene TRBV6-5 combines with J gene TRBJ2-2; 8 nucleotides match TRBD2. The CDR3 is 16 residues long. V was pared by 0 bases and J by 4 bases, with 4 bases of the junction left unmatched. The V gene's germline CDR1 is MNHEY and CDR2 SVGAGI. In DNA form, the CDR3 reads TGTGCCAGCAGTTACTCTGCGGGAGGTATCACCGGGGAGCTGTTTTTT. It specifies CASSYSAGGITGELFF.

The rearrangement joins TRBV7-3 to TRBJ1-2; TRBD1 matches 9 bases. There are 16 residues in the CDR3. Looked up from germline, CDR1 is SGHTA and CDR2 is FQGTGA. The J segment lost 2 bases and the V segment lost 1 base, leaving 5 bases of the junction unmatched. This CDR3 reads CASSLRSGQGNYGYTF. The CDR3 region has the DNA TGTGCCAGCAGCTTAAGGTCGGGACAGGGAAACTATGGCTACACCTTC. The entire variable domain, with the rest obtained from reference TRBV7-3 and TRBJ1-2, is as follows: GAGVSQTPSNKVTEKGKYVELRCDPISGHTALYWYRQSLGQGPEFLIYFQGTGAADDSGLPNDRFFAVRPEGSVSTLKIQRTERGDSAVYLCASSLRSGQGNYGYTFGSGTRLTVV.

The chain carries TRBV3-1 (or the pseudogene TRBV3-2) and TRBJ2-1, with TRBD2 matching over 7 bases. The CDR3 sequence is 15 residues long. J gave up 4 bases and V 1 base, and 4 bases lay outside the gene matches. CDR1 is LGHDT and CDR2 is YNNKEL in the germline V gene (reference sequence). The CDR3 DNA is TGTGCCAGCAGCCAAGGCCTAGCGGAATACAATGAGCAGTTCTTC. This encodes CASSQGLAEYNEQFF.

This chain's CDR3 is CASSSPHDSPAYEQYF. The CDR3 coding sequence is TGTGCCAGCAGTTCTCCACATGACAGCCCAGCCTACGAGCAGTACTTC. The V gene is TRBV28, the J gene TRBJ2-7; a possible D gene is TRBD1 (5 bases). This CDR3 contains 16 residues. Germline lookup yields CDR1 MDHEN and CDR2 SYDVKM. The V gene lost 4 bases and the J gene lost 2 bases, with 18 bases spanning the gap.

This chain links TRBV14 with TRBJ1-4, with 7 bases fitting TRBD1. The CDR3 runs 15 residues. V shed 2 bases and J 8 bases; nucleotides not matched to a gene: 8. The germline gives CDR1 SGHDN, CDR2 FVKESK. The CDR3 DNA reads TGTGCCAGCAGCCAACGAGGGGGCGCTGGGGAAAAACTGTTTTTT. Translating it yields CASSQRGGAGEKLFF.

The chain combines TRBV14 with TRBJ2-1, with 10 bases fitting TRBD2. This CDR3 is 19 amino acids long. J lost 5 bases, V lost 3 bases, and 16 bases had no gene match. Germline V gene data show CDR1 as SGHDN and CDR2 as FVKESK. The CDR3 region is CASSQGRASGSLTDNEQFF. CDR3 sequence (DNA): TGTGCCAGCAGCCAGGGGCGTGCTAGCGGGAGTTTGACGGACAATGAGCAGTTCTTC. Complete variable domain (other parts from reference TRBV14 and TRBJ2-1): EAGVTQFPSHSVIEKGQTVTLRCDPISGHDNLYWYRRVMGKEIKFLLHFVKESKQDESGMPNNRFLAERTGGTYSTLKVQPAELEDSGVYFCASSQGRASGSLTDNEQFFGPGTRLTVL.

The CDR3 nucleotides read TGCGCCAGCAGCCCCTCTGGGACAGGTCAAGGCTACACCTTC. It codes for CASSPSGTGQGYTF. The genes are TRBV5-1 and TRBJ1-2; 8 bases match TRBD1. CDR1 is SGHRS and CDR2 is YFSETQ in the germline V gene. Trimming removed 4 bases from V and 8 bases from J; junction bases left unmatched: 10. The CDR3 has 14 amino acids.

V and J are TRBV9 and TRBJ2-7; TRBD1 agrees at 7 bases. Losses at the gene ends were 4 bases for V and 2 bases for J; bases not matched to a gene: 3. This CDR3 spans 13 amino acids. CDR1 and CDR2 from the germline V gene are SGDLS and YYNGEE. CDR3 DNA sequence: TGTGCCAGCAGCCAGGGACAGACCTACGAGCAGTACTTC. It is translated as CASSQGQTYEQYF. The full variable domain, its missing parts supplied by reference TRBV9 and TRBJ2-7, is DSGVTQTPKHLITATGQRVTLRCSPRSGDLSVYWYQQSLDQGLQFLIQYYNGEERAKGNILERFSAQQFPDLHSELNLSSLELGDSALYFCASSQGQTYEQYFGPGTRLTVT.

The chain couples TRBV28 to TRBJ2-5; 8 positions agree with TRBD1. V lost 6 bases and J lost 2; bases outside the gene matches: 11. The CDR3 sequence is 16 residues long. Germline V gene sequence: CDR1 MDHEN, CDR2 SYDVKM. DNA for the CDR3: TGTGCCAGCAGATACCATAGACAGGGGAGGCAAGAGACCCAGTACTTC. Translating gives CASRYHRQGRQETQYF. Looking up the rest from reference TRBV28 and TRBJ2-5 gives the full variable domain: DVKVTQSSRYLVKRTGEKVFLECVQDMDHENMFWYRQDPGLGLRLIYFSYDVKMKEKGDIPEGYSVSREKKERFSLILESASTNQTSMYLCASRYHRQGRQETQYFGPGTRLLVL.

The chain employs TRBV11-2 and TRBJ2-3, with TRBD2 matching over 11 bases. The CDR3 length is 16 residues. CDR1 SGHAT and CDR2 FQNNGV come from the germline V gene. V gave up 3 bases and J gave up 5 bases; unmatched junction bases: 7. CDR3 nucleotide sequence: TGTGCCAGCAGCTTTCTCCTAGCGGGAGGTGGAGATACGCAGTATTTT. Translating it yields CASSFLLAGGGDTQYF.

The J gene is TRBJ1-1, the V gene TRBV5-1; 7 positions agree with TRBD1. The CDR3 has 14 amino acids. Germline assignment: CDR1 SGHRS and CDR2 YFSETQ. The V gene end was trimmed by 5 bases and the J gene end by 1 base; junction bases not matched to a gene: 5. The DNA of the CDR3 is TGCGCCAGCAGGACCGGACAGGCGAACACTGAAGCTTTCTTT. It yields the protein CASRTGQANTEAFF.

The chain is built from TRBV13 and TRBJ1-2; TRBD1 matches at 11 bases. V was clipped by 4 bases and J by 3 bases; unmatched bases: 7. This CDR3 spans 16 amino acids. The germline V gene encodes CDR1 PRHDT and CDR2 FYEKMQ (reference sequence). The CDR3 loop reads CASSSRTGGDDYGYTF. The CDR3 region has the DNA TGTGCCAGCAGCTCCCGGACAGGGGGCGACGACTATGGCTACACCTTC. Drawing the rest from reference TRBV13 and TRBJ1-2, the complete variable domain is AAGVIQSPRHLIKEKRETATLKCYPIPRHDTVYWYQQGPGQDPQFLISFYEKMQSDKGSIPDRFSAQQFSDYHSELNMSSLELGDSALYFCASSSRTGGDDYGYTFGSGTRLTVV.

This chain links TRBV7-3 with TRBJ2-1, with 11 positions matching TRBD1. J lost 10 bases, V lost 5 bases, and 13 bases had no gene match. The length of the CDR3 is 16 residues. Germline CDR1 is SGHTA and CDR2 is FQGTGA. CDR3 loop: CASSPRPGQGAGEQFF. The CDR3 DNA sequence: TGTGCCAGCAGCCCCCGTCCCGGACAGGGGGCAGGGGAGCAGTTCTTC.

This chain joins TRBV6-5 and TRBJ2-7; D perhaps matches TRBD2 (7 bases). The CDR3 contains 14 residues. Trimming took 5 bases from V and 6 from J, leaving 17 bases between them. CDR1 and CDR2 from the germline V gene are MNHEY and SVGAGI. The CDR3 sequence is CASSLLRGASEQYF. The DNA of the CDR3 is TGTGCCAGCAGTCTCTTACGGGGGGCAAGCGAGCAGTACTTC.

The chain couples TRBV18 to TRBJ1-5; the match to TRBD1 covers 8 bases. This CDR3 comprises 15 residues. Germline lookup yields CDR1 KGHSH and CDR2 LQKENI. V shed 6 bases and J 4 bases; nucleotides not matched to a gene: 8. As DNA, the CDR3 is TGTGCCAGCTCCCCGACAGGGGCTCAAAATCAGCCCCAGCATTTT. Its protein is CASSPTGAQNQPQHF.